These 32 T cell receptor beta chains were sequenced from one sample in a study of T cells after yellow fever vaccination. TCRdb reprocessed the 5' RACE reads with MiXCR, giving one entry per CDR3 protein. The top ten hold approximately 23% of the sample, which has roughly 350,000 distinct CDR3 sequences, 4.1% seen once. Sequenced material: PBMCs, taken 5 days after the yellow fever booster vaccination. The receptor source for this set is a man aged 18 to 29 who received the YFV17D yellow fever vaccine.

This chain connects TRBV6-1 to TRBJ1-1; D is uncertain. This CDR3 is 13 amino acids long. The V end lost 2 bases, the J end lost 3 bases, and 7 bases lay between the germline ends. Germline lookup yields CDR1 MNHNS and CDR2 SASEGT. CDR3 protein: CASSELPYTEAFF. The CDR3 DNA reads as TGTGCCAGCAGTGAACTCCCGTACACTGAAGCTTTCTTT.

This clonotype was seen more than once but under ten times. The V call is TRBV11-2, the J call TRBJ2-3; D is undetermined. Germline V CDR1 and CDR2: SGHAT, FQNNGV. The CDR3 is 15 residues long. V was clipped by 5 bases and J by 2 bases, with 14 bases between them. CDR3 coding DNA: TGTGCCAGCAGCCCGCCCGGGCCCTACACAGATACGCAGTATTTT. Translating gives CASSPPGPYTDTQYF.

The genes are TRBV2 and TRBJ2-2; D remains ambiguous. The V end lost 7 bases, the J end lost 2 bases, and 5 bases lay between the germline ends. CDR3 size: 12 residues. Germline V lookup: CDR1 SNHLY, CDR2 FYNNEI. The CDR3 is CASKFNTGELFF. Written as DNA, the CDR3 is TGTGCCAGCAAATTCAACACCGGGGAGCTGTTTTTT.

This clonotype was counted between two and nine times. J is TRBJ2-4 and V is TRBV7-9, with D perhaps matching TRBD1 or TRBD2 (7 bases each). CDR1 and CDR2 (germline): SEHNR, FQNEAQ (reference sequence). The V end lost 4 bases, the J end lost 8 bases, and 21 bases lay between the germline ends. The CDR3 consists of 16 residues. CDR3 loop: CASSSGQGGRVYIQYF. CDR3 nucleotide sequence: TGTGCCAGCAGCTCAGGCCAGGGGGGGCGAGTGTACATTCAGTACTTC.

The chain couples TRBV28 to TRBJ1-3; 7 positions agree with TRBD1. CDR3 size: 18 residues. Trimming at V came to 2 bases and at J to 1 base, leaving 11 bases not matched to a gene. CDR1 MDHEN and CDR2 SYDVKM come from the germline V gene. The CDR3 bases are TGTGCCAGCAGTTTAATCGGGGAGGGGGCTCCTTCTGGAAACACCATATATTTT. This codes for CASSLIGEGAPSGNTIYF.

This clonotype was seen repeatedly, ten times or more. V gene TRBV6-1 combines with J gene TRBJ2-5, with a weak D call TRBD2 (6 bases). The CDR3 runs to 15 residues. Germline V gene lookup returns CDR1 MNHNS and CDR2 SASEGT. Trimming cost V 0 bases and J 5 bases, with 13 bases left between them. In DNA form, the CDR3 reads TGTGCCAGCAGTGAAGCGGATGGGGAGGTGGAGACCCAGTACTTC. It specifies CASSEADGEVETQYF.

A few counts support this clonotype. The chain has TRBV6-5 and TRBJ2-5, with TRBD2 as a possible D gene (7 bases). Between the trimmed V and J ends, which lost 6 bases and 5 bases, there was a span of 19 bases. This CDR3 is built from 15 residues. Germline V CDR1 and CDR2: MNHEY, SVGAGI. The CDR3, as DNA: TGTGCCAGCAGCGAAGCCGGGGGGCCAGAGGAGACCCAGTACTTC. Amino acids: CASSEAGGPEETQYF.

This clonotype was counted only a few times. The chain uses TRBV9 and TRBJ2-3; D not resolved. The germline V gene encodes CDR1 SGDLS and CDR2 YYNGEE. The CDR3 totals 13 residues. V shed 3 bases and J shed 7 bases, with 12 bases lying between them. The CDR3 here is CASSEVDLNTQYF. DNA for the CDR3: TGTGCCAGCAGCGAGGTAGACCTAAATACGCAGTATTTT.

This clonotype was recorded a few times. CDR3 in DNA: TGTGCCAGCAGTTACTCTTCAGGGGGACCCACTGAAGCTTTCTTT. It yields the protein CASSYSSGGPTEAFF. This rearrangement joins TRBV6-5 to TRBJ1-1, with 7 bases identical to TRBD1. The junction had 5 bases not matched to a gene; V was cut back by 0 bases and J by 4 bases. This CDR3 comprises 15 residues. CDR1 MNHEY and CDR2 SVGAGI come from the germline V gene.

The gene calls are TRBV7-8 and TRBJ2-2; D gene unclear. There are 14 residues in the CDR3. Deletions cut 1 base from V and 5 bases from J, with 8 bases between. Germline V gives CDR1 SGHVS, CDR2 FQNEAQ. CDR3 residues: CASSLGDRTGELFF. In nucleotides, the CDR3 is TGTGCCAGCAGCTTAGGCGATAGGACCGGGGAGCTGTTTTTT.

This chain joins TRBV5-1 and TRBJ2-2, with D perhaps matching TRBD2 (6 bases). CDR1 SGHRS and CDR2 YFSETQ come from the germline V gene. The CDR3 spans 14 residues. Trimming pared 2 bases from V and 5 bases from J, leaving 10 bases between. The CDR3 DNA follows: TGCGCCAGCAGCTTTCAGGGAGGAACCGGGGAGCTGTTTTTT. It translates to CASSFQGGTGELFF.

This clonotype has just a few counts. This chain connects TRBV7-9 to TRBJ2-3; possibly TRBD2 for D (7 bases). CDR1 and CDR2 (germline): SEHNR, FQNEAQ (reference sequence). V was pared by 1 base and J by 5 bases, with 19 bases between. CDR3 length equals 17 residues. The CDR3 is CASSLGLRGGARDTQYF. Written as DNA, the CDR3 is TGTGCCAGCAGCTTAGGACTTAGAGGGGGGGCAAGAGATACGCAGTATTTT.

This chain uses TRBV10-3 with TRBJ1-3, with D hard to call. The germline V gene has CDR1 ENHRY and CDR2 SYGVKD. This CDR3 has 13 amino acids. Trimming removed 7 bases from V and 4 bases from J, with 11 bases in between. The CDR3 nucleotides are TGTGCCATCACGGACCTTTCGGGAAACACCATATATTTT. This encodes CAITDLSGNTIYF.

The chain couples TRBV6-5 to TRBJ2-2, with D unresolved. Trimming removed 0 bases at V and 4 bases at J, with 3 bases between. The CDR3 consists of 13 residues. Germline V gene lookup returns CDR1 MNHEY and CDR2 SVGAGI. CDR3 region: CASSYSPTGELFF. The CDR3 DNA reads as TGTGCCAGCAGTTACTCCCCCACCGGGGAGCTGTTTTTT.

The CDR3 sequence is CARRLDSGANVLTF. In DNA, the CDR3 is TGTGCCAGGAGGTTGGACTCTGGGGCCAACGTCCTGACTTTC. The chain links TRBV27 to TRBJ2-6, with D unclear. Trimming removed 9 bases at V and 0 bases at J, with 9 bases between. Germline CDR1 and CDR2: MNHEY and SMNVEV (reference sequence). This CDR3 has 14 residues.

This clonotype appeared a few times. J is TRBJ2-6 and V is TRBV5-1, with 10 nucleotides matching TRBD2. The germline gives CDR1 SGHRS, CDR2 YFSETQ. The CDR3 runs to 18 residues. V was clipped by 4 bases and J by 0 bases; unmatched bases: 7. CDR3 sequence (DNA): TGCGCCAGCAGCACCCGACTAGCGGGTTTCTCTGGGGCCAACGTCCTGACTTTC. Its protein is CASSTRLAGFSGANVLTF. The variable domain in full, with the rest retrieved from reference TRBV5-1 and TRBJ2-6, is KAGVTQTPRYLIKTRGQQVTLSCSPISGHRSVSWYQQTPGQGLQFLFEYFSETQRNKGNFPGRFSGRQFSNSRSEMNVSTLELGDSALYLCASSTRLAGFSGANVLTFGAGSRLTVL.

This clonotype was detected only a few times. The chain couples TRBV5-1 to TRBJ1-3, with D uncertain. V shed 4 bases and J shed 0 bases, with 11 bases lying between them. The CDR3 loop spans 15 amino acids. Germline loops: CDR1 SGHRS, CDR2 YFSETQ. The CDR3 loop is CASSPPGLSGNTIYF. The CDR3 DNA reads TGCGCCAGCAGCCCCCCCGGGCTCTCTGGAAACACCATATATTTT.

In this sample, this clonotype turned up many times. The chain combines TRBV5-5 with TRBJ2-1; D perhaps matches TRBD1 (5 bases). From germline, CDR1 is SGHKS and CDR2 YYEKEE (reference sequence). The CDR3 sequence is 18 residues long. V shed 4 bases and J shed 7 bases, with 27 bases lying between them. The CDR3 sequence is CASSRPYTTGAASNEQFF. In DNA form, the CDR3 reads TGTGCCAGCAGCCGGCCCTATACAACAGGAGCCGCTAGTAATGAGCAGTTCTTC.

This clonotype came up many times. The rearrangement links TRBV10-2 to TRBJ2-5; 8 nucleotides agree with TRBD2. J gave up 5 bases and V 7 bases, and 6 bases lay outside the gene matches. The CDR3 spans 13 residues. Per germline, CDR1 WSHSY and CDR2 SAAADI. CDR3 loop: CASTWTSWETQYF. The CDR3 nucleotides read TGCGCCAGCACTTGGACTAGCTGGGAGACCCAGTACTTC.

At least ten counts were recorded for this clonotype. The V call is TRBV5-1, the J call TRBJ2-7; D could derive from TRBD1 or TRBD2 (5 bases each). The CDR3 contains 14 residues. The germline V gene encodes CDR1 SGHRS and CDR2 YFSETQ. V was cut by 2 bases and J by 5 bases, with 14 bases left in between. The CDR3 region is CASSLTGRENEQYF. The CDR3 DNA is TGCGCCAGCAGCTTAACGGGCAGGGAGAACGAGCAGTACTTC.

This chain joins TRBV14 and TRBJ2-3; TRBD2 agrees at 11 bases. CDR3 length: 16 residues. Per germline, CDR1 SGHDN and CDR2 FVKESK. V dropped 1 base and J dropped 2; count of bases not matched to a gene: 2. Written as DNA, the CDR3 is TGTGCCAGCAGCCAAGTAGCGGGGGGGTTCACAGATACGCAGTATTTT. Translating it yields CASSQVAGGFTDTQYF.

This clonotype was seen ten or more times. V and J are TRBV20-1 and TRBJ2-1; D may be TRBD1 (5 bases). V shed 2 bases and J shed 6 bases, with 8 bases lying between them. This CDR3 spans 12 amino acids. The germline gives CDR1 DFQATT, CDR2 SNEGSKA (reference sequence). The CDR3 bases are TGCAGTGCTAGACGGACAATCAATGAGCAGTTCTTC. Encoded protein: CSARRTINEQFF.

This clonotype was counted a few times. The chain links TRBV6-5 to TRBJ2-5, with TRBD1 identical over 8 bases. The germline V gene has CDR1 MNHEY and CDR2 SVGAGI. The CDR3 is made up of 16 amino acids. V shed 5 bases, J shed 5 bases, and the junction held 13 bases outside the gene matches. This CDR3 is CASSTILQGAGETQYF. CDR3 DNA: TGTGCCAGCAGTACCATTTTGCAGGGGGCCGGGGAGACCCAGTACTTC.

This chain joins TRBV5-4 and TRBJ2-3, with D unclear. Germline V gene lookup returns CDR1 SGHNT and CDR2 YYREEE (reference sequence). V gave up 0 bases and J gave up 1 base, with 9 bases separating them. CDR3 length: 15 residues. The CDR3 DNA is TGTGCCAGCAGCTTGGTTCTAGGTGGCACAGATACGCAGTATTTT. As protein: CASSLVLGGTDTQYF.

In this sample, this clonotype turned up a few times. This chain connects TRBV4-3 to TRBJ1-2; D is possibly TRBD1 (5 bases). The germline V gene has CDR1 LGHNA and CDR2 YSLEER. V lost 2 bases, J lost 6 bases, and 10 bases lay in between. This CDR3 is built from 13 residues. CDR3 bases: TGCGCCAGCAGCCAACAGGGAAGCAATGGCTACACCTTC. This encodes CASSQQGSNGYTF.

This clonotype has ten or more counts. The V call is TRBV5-1, the J call TRBJ2-2; D perhaps matches TRBD2 (6 bases). The germline V gene has CDR1 SGHRS and CDR2 YFSETQ. Trimming took 8 bases from V and 0 from J, leaving 14 bases between them. The CDR3 sequence is 15 residues long. This CDR3 reads CASQPGGTNTGELFF. CDR3 in DNA: TGCGCCAGTCAACCTGGGGGGACGAACACCGGGGAGCTGTTTTTT.

V usage is TRBV21-1 and J usage is TRBJ1-3; the D call in the table, TRBD1, was not verified against the DNA. TRBV21-1 is recorded as a pseudogene. There are 15 residues in the CDR3. The CDR3 sequence: CASSMQRGNGNTIYF. The CDR3 DNA sequence: TGTGCCAGCAGCATGCAGAGGGGAAATGGAAACACCATATATTTT.

This clonotype was picked up many times. The CDR3 coding sequence is TGTGCCAGCAGCTCAGGGTTGGATCAGCCCCAGCATTTT. Translation gives CASSSGLDQPQHF. V usage is TRBV7-8 and J usage is TRBJ1-5, with D maybe TRBD1 (5 bases). The length of the CDR3 is 13 residues. The V end was cut by 4 bases, the J end by 5 bases, with 9 bases between. Germline V gene sequence: CDR1 SGHVS, CDR2 FQNEAQ. Full variable domain (outside the CDR3, taken from reference TRBV7-8 and TRBJ1-5): GAGVSQSPRYKVAKRGQDVALRCDPISGHVSLFWYQQALGQGPEFLTYFQNEAQLDKSGLPSDRFFAERPEGSVSTLKIQRTQQEDSAVYLCASSSGLDQPQHFGDGTRLSIL.

The sample holds many counts of this clonotype. The gene calls are TRBV6-5 and TRBJ2-7, with 7 bases fitting TRBD1. The CDR3 runs to 14 residues. V trimming: 10 bases; J trimming: 2 bases; junction bases outside the gene matches: 11. Germline-derived CDR1 and CDR2 are MNHEY and SVGAGI. The CDR3 bases are TGTGCCACTTCAGTAGGACAGGCCGCCTACGAGCAGTACTTC. Translating gives CATSVGQAAYEQYF.

This clonotype occurred many times. This chain joins TRBV11-2 and TRBJ1-5, with D maybe TRBD1 (6 bases). Germline CDR1 is SGHAT and CDR2 is FQNNGV. Trimming removed 4 bases at V and 4 bases at J, with 8 bases between. The CDR3 is made up of 13 amino acids. The CDR3 DNA follows: TGTGCCAGCAGCTCCGACAGGAATCAGCCCCAGCATTTT. Its translation: CASSSDRNQPQHF.

This clonotype appeared many times. The CDR3 sequence is CASSATAGEQYF. The CDR3 DNA reads TGTGCCAGCAGTGCGACAGCGGGGGAGCAGTACTTC. The chain has TRBV2 and TRBJ2-7; 7 bases fit TRBD2. Looked up from germline, CDR1 is SNHLY and CDR2 is FYNNEI. CDR3 size: 12 residues. V dropped 4 bases and J dropped 7; count of bases not matched to a gene: 4.

This chain connects TRBV12-3 or TRBV12-4 to TRBJ2-3, with 8 positions matching TRBD1. The CDR3 sequence is 15 residues long. The V gene end was trimmed by 5 bases and the J gene end by 1 base; junction bases not matched to a gene: 5. Written as DNA, the CDR3 is TGTGCCAGCAGTACGCAGGGGGCGGGCACAGATACGCAGTATTTT. Its protein product is CASSTQGAGTDTQYF.